This T cell receptor (beta chain) was documented in a study of CXCR3-negative and CXCR3-positive naive CD8 T cells. Study details: Approximately 130 million TRB reads were obtained in total, which works out to about 1.5 +/- 0.3 million per library. The study's findings and limits: Comparison of naive cells showed more hydrophobic TRB CDR3s in CXCR3-positive than in CXCR3-negative naive cells.

On this clonotype itself: The antigen is undetermined.

UMI-labeled TRB cDNA libraries were prepared by 5' RACE. TCRdb reanalyzed the 5' RACE reads and collapses them to one entry per CDR3 protein, without DNA. This listing includes 75,000 to 95,000 distinct CDR3 sequences. The origin of this receptor is a human donor in good health. Some clones in this sample may be carry-over from other donors' samples. Input material: naive CXCR3- CD8+ T cells from blood. Subset reported: CD45RO-CCR7+CD27+CD95- naive CD8+ T cells lacking CXCR3 (TNR3-).

The CDR3 is CASSLEGTSNQPQHF. The rearrangement joins TRBV5-1 to TRBJ1-5; TCRdb lists TRBD1, though no DNA is available to test this call. CDR1 is SGHRS, CDR2 YFSETQ, per germline. The CDR3 extends over 15 amino acids.